This TCR beta chain is from a study of blood T cell repertoires in COVID-19. CDR1 and CDR2 (germline): SEHNR, FQNEAQ (reference sequence). Germline trimming cut 4 bases from V and 10 bases from J; bases unmatched to any gene: 6. CDR3 size: 13 residues. Original handling: Estimation of nucleated cell counts was performed using reference gene primer amplification. Data came from immunoSEQ multiplex PCR; TCRdb stores just in-frame clones and leaves some out. V, J and clone size reflect that table, while D and trimming were determined from the DNA. The sample has about 64,000 clones, 82% seen once; the top ten hold roughly 12%.

The V and J genes are TRBV7-9 and TRBJ2-1, with 8 bases that match TRBD2. Sequencing was carried out using peripheral blood. The receptor comes from a human donor in a cohort sampled during active COVID-19. The CDR3 region has the DNA TGTGCCAGCAGCTCAAGCGGGGGCGGAGAGCAGTTCTTC. Protein sequence: CASSSSGGGEQFF.